Each of the 22 T cell receptor beta chains below was sequenced from the same sample in a study of cytomegalovirus exposure and HLA in healthy donors. Here immunoSEQ multiplex PCR was the method, and the copy in TCRdb shows in-frame clones only, minus some. The table has 200,000 to 250,000 clones, approximately 88% seen once. Sequencing input: PBMCs. The source is a woman aged 25-40 years in good health and CMV-seropositive.

The chain combines TRBV2 with TRBJ2-1, with TRBD1 as a possible D gene (5 bases). This CDR3 has 14 residues. CDR1 SNHLY and CDR2 FYNNEI come from the germline V gene. V lost 5 bases and J 5 bases, leaving 13 bases between the germline ends. CDR3 sequence (DNA): TGTGCCAGCAGTAGGACAACGGTGAACAATGAGCAGTTCTTC. Protein: CASSRTTVNNEQFF.

V and J are TRBV30 and TRBJ1-4; 10 bases match TRBD1. This CDR3 spans 14 amino acids. V dropped 3 bases and J dropped 5; count of bases not matched to a gene: 3. Germline loops: CDR1 GTSNPN, CDR2 SVGIG (reference sequence). CDR3 amino acids: CAWSRDRGNEKLFF. The CDR3 coding sequence is TGTGCCTGGAGCAGGGACAGGGGAAATGAAAAACTGTTTTTT.

V usage is TRBV30 and J usage is TRBJ2-1; TRBD2 agrees at 14 bases. The CDR3 extends over 14 amino acids. V lost 4 bases, J lost 9 bases, and 5 bases stayed unmatched. Germline assignment: CDR1 GTSNPN and CDR2 SVGIG (reference sequence). CDR3 loop: CAWTRLAGGFEQFF. CDR3 sequence (DNA): TGTGCCTGGACTCGACTAGCGGGAGGGTTTGAGCAGTTCTTC.

The V and J genes are TRBV6-1 and TRBJ2-7; 8 positions match TRBD1. Germline lookup yields CDR1 MNHNS and CDR2 SASEGT. The trim removed 8 bases at V and 3 bases at J, leaving 12 bases unmatched. The CDR3 is made up of 15 amino acids. The CDR3 sequence is CASGIVPGQVYEQYF. CDR3 in DNA: TGTGCCAGCGGCATAGTACCGGGACAGGTCTACGAGCAGTACTTC.

CDR3 DNA sequence: TGTGCCAGCAGTCCCGAAATACGACAGATCCTCTATGGCTACACCTTC. This sequence encodes CASSPEIRQILYGYTF. The V call is TRBV28, the J call TRBJ1-2, with D perhaps matching TRBD1 (5 bases). Germline CDR1 is MDHEN and CDR2 is SYDVKM. V was cut by 5 bases and J by 4 bases, with 20 bases left in between. The CDR3 totals 16 residues.

The chain employs TRBV7-9 and TRBJ2-7, with TRBD1 matching 7 bases. Germline V lookup: CDR1 SEHNR, CDR2 FQNEAQ (reference sequence). The CDR3 totals 16 residues. The J segment lost 4 bases and the V segment lost 0 bases, leaving 9 bases of the junction unmatched. CDR3 amino acids: CASSLAPNRGGYEQYF. The CDR3 nucleotides read TGTGCCAGCAGCTTAGCCCCTAACAGGGGCGGATACGAGCAGTACTTC.

V and J are TRBV4-1 and TRBJ2-7; D call uncertain. Germline V lookup: CDR1 MGHRA, CDR2 YSYEKL. Trimming took 6 bases from V and 0 from J, leaving 9 bases between them. This CDR3 has 13 amino acids. This CDR3 is CASSWRLSYEQYF. In DNA, the CDR3 is TGCGCCAGCAGTTGGCGCCTCTCCTACGAGCAGTACTTC.

This clone was observed a few times. The rearrangement uses TRBV30 and TRBJ1-2; unclear D gene. Trimming took 3 bases from V and 4 from J, leaving 15 bases between them. Germline lookup yields CDR1 GTSNPN and CDR2 SVGIG (reference sequence). The CDR3 totals 14 residues. The CDR3 DNA follows: TGTGCCTGGAGACCCAAGGGAGTGGGCTATGGCTACACCTTC. This translates into CAWRPKGVGYGYTF.

This clone is a singleton in its sample. The gene calls are TRBV28 and TRBJ2-7; D gene ambiguous. Trimming shortened V by 8 bases and J by 4 bases, and 3 bases separated the two germline ends. CDR3 length: 9 residues. CDR1 is MDHEN and CDR2 is SYDVKM in the germline V gene. CDR3 residues: CASGYEQYF. CDR3 in DNA: TGTGCCAGCGGTTACGAGCAGTACTTC. The complete variable domain, with remaining parts taken from reference TRBV28 and TRBJ2-7, reads DVKVTQSSRYLVKRTGEKVFLECVQDMDHENMFWYRQDPGLGLRLIYFSYDVKMKEKGDIPEGYSVSREKKERFSLILESASTNQTSMYLCASGYEQYFGPGTRLTVT.

This clone was recorded only once. The genes are TRBV30 and TRBJ1-2; TRBD1 matches 8 bases. The CDR3 consists of 14 residues. CDR1 and CDR2 (germline): GTSNPN, SVGIG (reference sequence). V lost 2 bases, J lost 4 bases, and 6 bases stayed unmatched. CDR3 in amino acids: CAWSLIGTGYGYTF. CDR3 sequence (DNA): TGTGCCTGGAGTCTCATCGGGACAGGCTATGGCTACACCTTC.

The chain joins TRBV30 to TRBJ2-1, with a tentative D call TRBD1 (7 bases). The CDR3 runs to 15 residues. Germline CDR1 reads GTSNPN; CDR2 reads SVGIG (reference sequence). V gave up 4 bases and J gave up 4 bases, with 17 bases separating them. CDR3 bases: TGTGCCTGGACAGGGGGTACGGGAGAATACAATGAGCAGTTCTTC. Translated: CAWTGGTGEYNEQFF.

This clone occurred once. V is TRBV28 and J is TRBJ2-1, with 9 positions matching TRBD1. V shed 5 bases, J shed 4 bases, and the junction held 9 bases outside the gene matches. The germline CDR1 and CDR2 sequences are MDHEN and SYDVKM. The CDR3 totals 16 residues. This CDR3 reads CASSTGGAVRYNEQFF. The CDR3 DNA reads as TGTGCCAGCAGTACAGGGGGCGCTGTACGATACAATGAGCAGTTCTTC.

This clone occurred once. The V and J genes are TRBV12-5 and TRBJ2-3, with 8 bases identical to TRBD2. V shed 8 bases, J shed 0 bases, and the junction held 7 bases outside the gene matches. The CDR3 loop spans 15 amino acids. Germline V gene lookup returns CDR1 LGHNT and CDR2 FRNRAP. CDR3 protein: CASTSGDTSTDTQYF. DNA for the CDR3: TGTGCTAGTACTAGCGGAGATACTAGCACAGATACGCAGTATTTT.

The chain recombines TRBV10-3 with TRBJ2-1; 9 positions match TRBD2. Germline CDR1 ENHRY, CDR2 SYGVKD. The CDR3 is 14 residues long. After removal of 2 bases from V and 7 bases from J, the junction contained 3 bases not matched to a gene. The CDR3 loop is CAISEAGGVNEQFF. The DNA for the CDR3 is TGTGCCATCAGTGAGGCGGGAGGGGTGAATGAGCAGTTCTTC.

This sequence joins TRBV6-1 and TRBJ2-7; D remains ambiguous. In germline, CDR1 is MNHNS, CDR2 SASEGT. The CDR3 spans 11 residues. Trimming took 4 bases from V and 1 from J, leaving 2 bases between them. DNA of the CDR3: TGTGCCAGCAGTGTGTCCTACGAGCAGTACTTC. Protein: CASSVSYEQYF.

V usage is TRBV9 and J usage is TRBJ1-2; 8 nucleotides agree with TRBD1. This CDR3 spans 15 amino acids. Germline loops: CDR1 SGDLS, CDR2 YYNGEE. Unmatched junction bases numbered 7, after V lost 0 bases and J lost 6 bases. CDR3 bases: TGTGCCAGCAGCGTAGGTAAGGGGACAGGAGATGGCTACACCTTC. Translating gives CASSVGKGTGDGYTF.

This chain uses TRBV7-8 with TRBJ1-5; 8 positions match TRBD1. With V trimmed by 1 base and J by 4 bases, 6 bases remained unmatched. This CDR3 has 16 amino acids. Germline-derived CDR1 and CDR2 are SGHVS and FQNEAQ. The CDR3 loop reads CASSLGTGGSNQPQHF. DNA for the CDR3: TGTGCCAGCAGCTTAGGAACAGGGGGGAGTAATCAGCCCCAGCATTTT.

This rearrangement joins TRBV6-1 to TRBJ2-1, with a tentative D call TRBD2 (5 bases). V was clipped by 1 base and J by 6 bases, with 7 bases between them. CDR3 length equals 13 residues. Germline V CDR1 and CDR2: MNHNS, SASEGT. The CDR3 here is CASSEGETNEQFF. The CDR3 DNA follows: TGTGCCAGCAGTGAAGGGGAGACCAATGAGCAGTTCTTC.

The V call is TRBV30, the J call TRBJ2-5, with unresolved D. Germline V gene lookup returns CDR1 GTSNPN and CDR2 SVGIG (reference sequence). V lost 8 bases and J 1 base, leaving 17 bases between the germline ends. The CDR3 contains 14 residues. The CDR3 nucleotides read TGTGCCGGAACCTCGAAGGGTATCCAAGAGACCCAGTACTTC. Protein: CAGTSKGIQETQYF. Full variable domain (remainder filled in from reference TRBV30 and TRBJ2-5): SQTIHQWPATLVQPVGSPLSLECTVEGTSNPNLYWYRQAAGRGLQLLFYSVGIGQISSEVPQNLSASRPQDRQFILSSKKLLLSDSGFYLCAGTSKGIQETQYFGPGTRLLVL.

V and J are TRBV7-9 and TRBJ1-3; D might be TRBD1 (5 bases). With 1 base removed from V and 4 bases from J, the gap between germline ends came to 14 bases. Germline V gives CDR1 SEHNR, CDR2 FQNEAQ (reference sequence). The CDR3 loop spans 16 amino acids. The CDR3 reads CASSLVRGSSGNTIYF. In nucleotides, the CDR3 is TGTGCCAGCAGCTTAGTAAGGGGATCTTCAGGAAACACCATATATTTT. Variable domain in full (rest from reference TRBV7-9 and TRBJ1-3): DTGVSQNPRHKITKRGQNVTFRCDPISEHNRLYWYRQTLGQGPEFLTYFQNEAQLEKSRLLSDRFSAERPKGSFSTLEIQRTEQGDSAMYLCASSLVRGSSGNTIYFGEGSWLTVV.

This clone was observed once. The chain combines TRBV27 with TRBJ2-7; 9 positions agree with TRBD1. Looked up from germline, CDR1 is MNHEY and CDR2 is SMNVEV (reference sequence). CDR3 length equals 12 residues. V was pared by 6 bases and J by 6 bases, with 3 bases of the junction left unmatched. In DNA, the CDR3 is TGTGCCAGCAGAGGGACAGGGCCCGAGCAGTACTTC. Translation gives CASRGTGPEQYF.

CDR3: CAISESRGQGYGYTF. The DNA for the CDR3 is TGTGCCATCAGTGAGTCGAGGGGGCAGGGCTATGGCTACACCTTC. The chain links TRBV10-3 to TRBJ1-2, with TRBD1 identical over 7 bases. The CDR3 length is 15 residues. CDR1 is ENHRY, CDR2 SYGVKD, per germline. Germline trimming cut 0 bases from V and 4 bases from J; bases unmatched to any gene: 5.